Described below is a single T cell receptor beta chain sequence and its context. This sample was taken from a study of blood T cell repertoires in COVID-19. V lost 3 bases to trimming and J lost 3 bases; unmatched junction nucleotides: 4. The CDR3 is made up of 14 amino acids. Germline loops: CDR1 KGHSH, CDR2 LQKENI. The table came from immunoSEQ multiplex PCR; TCRdb's copy has only in-frame clones and leaves some out. The repertoire includes under 130,000 clones, 87% of them detected once, and approximately 3.1% sits in the top ten. The chain joins TRBV18 to TRBJ1-2; 7 bases align to TRBD1. The source is a man aged 45-65 years in a cohort sampled during active COVID-19. The specimen was peripheral blood. DNA for the CDR3: TGTGCCAGCTCACCCCCCGGGACAGACTATGGCTACACCTTC. As protein: CASSPPGTDYGYTF.